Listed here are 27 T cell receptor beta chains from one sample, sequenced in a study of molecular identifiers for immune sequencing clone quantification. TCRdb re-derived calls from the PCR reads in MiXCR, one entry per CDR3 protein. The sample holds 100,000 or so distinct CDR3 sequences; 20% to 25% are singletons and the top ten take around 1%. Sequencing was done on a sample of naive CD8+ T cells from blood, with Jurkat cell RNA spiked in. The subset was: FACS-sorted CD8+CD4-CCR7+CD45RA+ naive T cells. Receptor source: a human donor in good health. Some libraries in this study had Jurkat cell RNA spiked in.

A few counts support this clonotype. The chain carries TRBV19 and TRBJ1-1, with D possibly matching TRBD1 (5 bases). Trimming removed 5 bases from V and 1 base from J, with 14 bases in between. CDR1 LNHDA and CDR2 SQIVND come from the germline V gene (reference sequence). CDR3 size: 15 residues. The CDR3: CASSPTTRGNTEAFF. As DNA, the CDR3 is TGTGCCAGTAGTCCCACAACGAGGGGGAACACTGAAGCTTTCTTT. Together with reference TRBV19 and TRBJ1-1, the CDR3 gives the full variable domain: DGGITQSPKYLFRKEGQNVTLSCEQNLNHDAMYWYRQDPGQGLRLIYYSQIVNDFQKGDIAEGYSVSREKKESFPLTVTSAQKNPTAFYLCASSPTTRGNTEAFFGQGTRLTVV.

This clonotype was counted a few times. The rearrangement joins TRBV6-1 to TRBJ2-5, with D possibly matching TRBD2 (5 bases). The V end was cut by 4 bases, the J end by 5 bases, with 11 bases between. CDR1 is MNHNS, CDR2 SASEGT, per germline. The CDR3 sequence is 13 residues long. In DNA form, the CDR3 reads TGTGCCAGCAGTGCAGTGGACTTGGAGACCCAGTACTTC. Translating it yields CASSAVDLETQYF.

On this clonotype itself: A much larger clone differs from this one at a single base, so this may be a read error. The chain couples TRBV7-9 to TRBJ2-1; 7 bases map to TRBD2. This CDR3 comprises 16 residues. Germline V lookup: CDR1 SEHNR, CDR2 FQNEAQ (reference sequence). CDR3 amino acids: CVSSLSFVRLADEQFF. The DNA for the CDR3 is TGTGTCAGCAGCTTAAGTTTCGTTCGGCTAGCGGATGAGCAGTTCTTC.

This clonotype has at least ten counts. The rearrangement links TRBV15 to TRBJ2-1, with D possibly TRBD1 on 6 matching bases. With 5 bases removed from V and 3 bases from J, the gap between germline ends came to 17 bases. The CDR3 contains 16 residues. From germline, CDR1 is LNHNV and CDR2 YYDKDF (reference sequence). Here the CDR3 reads CATSLGLGGIYNEQFF. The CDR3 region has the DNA TGTGCCACCAGCCTAGGGCTAGGGGGTATCTACAATGAGCAGTTCTTC.

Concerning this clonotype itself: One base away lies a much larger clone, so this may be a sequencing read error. The CDR3 loop is CAGSPGQGTDTQYF. In DNA, the CDR3 is TGTGCCGGTAGCCCGGGACAGGGGACAGATACGCAGTATTTT. V and J are TRBV19 and TRBJ2-3, with TRBD1 identical over 10 bases. The germline V gene has CDR1 LNHDA and CDR2 SQIVND (reference sequence). The CDR3 totals 14 residues.

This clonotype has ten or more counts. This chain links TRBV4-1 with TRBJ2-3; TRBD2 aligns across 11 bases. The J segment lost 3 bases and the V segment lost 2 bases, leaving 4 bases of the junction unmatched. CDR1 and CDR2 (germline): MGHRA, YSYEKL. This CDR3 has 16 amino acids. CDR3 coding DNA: TGCGCCAGCAGCCAACTAGCGGGGGGCCAGACAGATACGCAGTATTTT. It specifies CASSQLAGGQTDTQYF.

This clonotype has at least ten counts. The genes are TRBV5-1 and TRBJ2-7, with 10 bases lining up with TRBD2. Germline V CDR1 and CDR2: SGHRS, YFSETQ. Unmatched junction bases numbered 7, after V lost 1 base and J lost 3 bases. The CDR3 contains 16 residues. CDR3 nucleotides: TGCGCCAGCAGCTTGACCCTAGCGGGAGAGGGCTACGAGCAGTACTTC. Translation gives CASSLTLAGEGYEQYF. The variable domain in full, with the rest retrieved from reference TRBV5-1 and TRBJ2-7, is KAGVTQTPRYLIKTRGQQVTLSCSPISGHRSVSWYQQTPGQGLQFLFEYFSETQRNKGNFPGRFSGRQFSNSRSEMNVSTLELGDSALYLCASSLTLAGEGYEQYFGPGTRLTVT.

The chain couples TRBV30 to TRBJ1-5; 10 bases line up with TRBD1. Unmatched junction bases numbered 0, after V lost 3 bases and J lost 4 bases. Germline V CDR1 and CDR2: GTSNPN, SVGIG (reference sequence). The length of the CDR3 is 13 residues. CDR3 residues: CAWRGQGNQPQHF. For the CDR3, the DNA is TGTGCCTGGAGGGGACAGGGGAATCAGCCCCAGCATTTT.

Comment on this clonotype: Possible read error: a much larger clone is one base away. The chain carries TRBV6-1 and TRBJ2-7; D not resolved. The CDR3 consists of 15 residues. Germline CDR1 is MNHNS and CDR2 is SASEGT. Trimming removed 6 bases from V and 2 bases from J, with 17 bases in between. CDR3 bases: TGTGCCAGCAGCCCGGCGAAATACTTCCCCTACGAGCAGTACTTC. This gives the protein CASSPAKYFPYEQYF.

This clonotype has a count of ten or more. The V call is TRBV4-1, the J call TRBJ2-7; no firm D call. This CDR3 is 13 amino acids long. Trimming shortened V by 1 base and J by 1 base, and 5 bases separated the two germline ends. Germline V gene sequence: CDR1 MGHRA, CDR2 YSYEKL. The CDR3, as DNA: TGCGCCAGCAGCCAAGGCGTATCCTACGAGCAGTACTTC. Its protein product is CASSQGVSYEQYF.

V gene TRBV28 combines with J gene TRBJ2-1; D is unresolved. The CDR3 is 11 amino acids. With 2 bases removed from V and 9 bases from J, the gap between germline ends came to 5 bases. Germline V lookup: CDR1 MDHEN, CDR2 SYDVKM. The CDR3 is CASSLTREQFF. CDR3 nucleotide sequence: TGTGCCAGCAGTTTAACCCGTGAGCAGTTCTTC. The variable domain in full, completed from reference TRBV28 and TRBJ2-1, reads DVKVTQSSRYLVKRTGEKVFLECVQDMDHENMFWYRQDPGLGLRLIYFSYDVKMKEKGDIPEGYSVSREKKERFSLILESASTNQTSMYLCASSLTREQFFGPGTRLTVL.

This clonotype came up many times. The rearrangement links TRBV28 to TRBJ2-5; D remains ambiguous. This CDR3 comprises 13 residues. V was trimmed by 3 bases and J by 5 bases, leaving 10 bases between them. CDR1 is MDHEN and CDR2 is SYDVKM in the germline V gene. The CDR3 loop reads CASSLVVYETQYF. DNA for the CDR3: TGTGCCAGCAGTTTGGTAGTATATGAGACCCAGTACTTC. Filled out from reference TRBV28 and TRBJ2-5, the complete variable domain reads DVKVTQSSRYLVKRTGEKVFLECVQDMDHENMFWYRQDPGLGLRLIYFSYDVKMKEKGDIPEGYSVSREKKERFSLILESASTNQTSMYLCASSLVVYETQYFGPGTRLLVL.

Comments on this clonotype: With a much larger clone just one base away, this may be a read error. The CDR3 reads CAGSQLAGGTDTQYF. The CDR3 DNA is TGCGCCGGCAGCCAGCTAGCGGGGGGCACAGATACGCAGTATTTT. The J gene is TRBJ2-3, the V gene TRBV4-3; TRBD2 agrees at 10 bases. The CDR3 has 15 residues. Germline CDR1 LGHNA, CDR2 YSLEER.

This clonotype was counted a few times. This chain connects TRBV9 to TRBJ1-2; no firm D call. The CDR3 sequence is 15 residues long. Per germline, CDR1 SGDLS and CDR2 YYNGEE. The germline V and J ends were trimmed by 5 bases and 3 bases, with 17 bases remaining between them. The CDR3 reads CASRADPSYYYGYTF. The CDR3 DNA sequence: TGTGCCAGCAGGGCTGACCCGAGCTACTACTATGGCTACACCTTC.

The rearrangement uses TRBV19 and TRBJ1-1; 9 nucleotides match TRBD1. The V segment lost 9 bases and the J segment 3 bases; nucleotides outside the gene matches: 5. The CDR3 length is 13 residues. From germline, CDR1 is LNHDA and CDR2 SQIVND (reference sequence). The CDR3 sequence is CASRTGVHTEAFF. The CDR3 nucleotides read TGTGCCAGCAGGACAGGGGTCCACACTGAAGCTTTCTTT.

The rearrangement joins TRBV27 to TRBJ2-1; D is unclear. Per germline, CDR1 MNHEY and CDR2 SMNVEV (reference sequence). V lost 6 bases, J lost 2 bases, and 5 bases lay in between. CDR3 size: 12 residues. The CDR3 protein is CASRNPYNEQFF. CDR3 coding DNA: TGTGCCAGCAGAAACCCCTACAATGAGCAGTTCTTC.

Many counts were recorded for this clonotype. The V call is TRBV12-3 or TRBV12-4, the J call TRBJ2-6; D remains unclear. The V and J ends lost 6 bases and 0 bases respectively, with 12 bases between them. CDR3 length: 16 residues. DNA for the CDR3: TGTGCCAGCAGCCATCGGTGGAACTCTGGGGCCAACGTCCTGACTTTC. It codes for CASSHRWNSGANVLTF.

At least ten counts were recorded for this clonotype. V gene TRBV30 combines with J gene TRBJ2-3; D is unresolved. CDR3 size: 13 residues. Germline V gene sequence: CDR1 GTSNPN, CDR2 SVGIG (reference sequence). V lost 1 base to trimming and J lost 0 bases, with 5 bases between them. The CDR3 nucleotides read TGTGCCTGGAGTGCTATAAGCACAGATACGCAGTATTTT. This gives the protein CAWSAISTDTQYF.

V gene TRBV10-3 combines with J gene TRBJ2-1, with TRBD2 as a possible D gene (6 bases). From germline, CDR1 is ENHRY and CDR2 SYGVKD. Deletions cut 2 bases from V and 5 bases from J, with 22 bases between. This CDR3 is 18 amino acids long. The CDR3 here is CAISELVGSGPADNEQFF. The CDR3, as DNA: TGTGCCATCAGTGAGCTTGTTGGTAGCGGCCCGGCGGACAATGAGCAGTTCTTC.

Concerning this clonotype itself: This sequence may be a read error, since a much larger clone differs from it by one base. The CDR3 sequence is CASSVGLTNSPLHF. CDR3 sequence (DNA): TGTGCCAGCAGCGTGGGCCTTACGAATTCACCCCTCCACTTT. The chain has TRBV7-8 and TRBJ1-6; D not resolved. V lost 5 bases, J lost 7 bases, and 12 bases lay in between. Germline-derived CDR1 and CDR2 are SGHVS and FQNEAQ. The CDR3 covers 14 residues.

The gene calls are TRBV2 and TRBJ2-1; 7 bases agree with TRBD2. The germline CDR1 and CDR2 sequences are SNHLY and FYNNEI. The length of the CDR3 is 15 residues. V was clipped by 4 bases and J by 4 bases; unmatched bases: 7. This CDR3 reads CASSGAGYEYNEQFF. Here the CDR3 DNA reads TGTGCCAGCAGTGGAGCGGGATATGAGTACAATGAGCAGTTCTTC.

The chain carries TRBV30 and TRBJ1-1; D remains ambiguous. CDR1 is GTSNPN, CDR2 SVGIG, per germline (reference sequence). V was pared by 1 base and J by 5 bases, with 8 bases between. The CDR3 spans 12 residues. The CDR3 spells CAWSGRRTEAFF. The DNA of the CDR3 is TGTGCCTGGAGTGGGAGGAGAACTGAAGCTTTCTTT.

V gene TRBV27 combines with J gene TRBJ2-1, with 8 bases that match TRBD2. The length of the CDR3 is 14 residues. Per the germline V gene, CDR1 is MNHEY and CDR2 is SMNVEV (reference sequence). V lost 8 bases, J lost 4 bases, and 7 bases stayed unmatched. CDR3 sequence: CASDDGGEYNEQFF. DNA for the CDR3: TGTGCCAGCGACGACGGGGGGGAATACAATGAGCAGTTCTTC.

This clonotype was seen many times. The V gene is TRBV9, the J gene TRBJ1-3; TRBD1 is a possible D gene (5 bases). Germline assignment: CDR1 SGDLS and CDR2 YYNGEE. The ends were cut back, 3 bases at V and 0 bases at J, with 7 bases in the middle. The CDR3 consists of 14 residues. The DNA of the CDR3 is TGTGCCAGCAGCGGACAGCACTCTGGAAACACCATATATTTT. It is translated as CASSGQHSGNTIYF.

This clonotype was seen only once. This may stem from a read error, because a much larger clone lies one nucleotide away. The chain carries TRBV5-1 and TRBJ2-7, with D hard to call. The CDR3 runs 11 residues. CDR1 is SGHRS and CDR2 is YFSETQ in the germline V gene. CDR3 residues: CASSTHYERYF. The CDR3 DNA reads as TGCGCCAGCAGCACCCACTACGAGCGGTACTTC.

The CDR3, as DNA: TGTGCCAGCAGCTTCTTTCCCCGACTAGCGGATAACACCGGGGAGCTGTTTTTT. Its protein product is CASSFFPRLADNTGELFF. J is TRBJ2-2 and V is TRBV11-2, with 9 bases fitting TRBD2. Germline V gives CDR1 SGHAT, CDR2 FQNNGV. The junction had 10 bases not matched to a gene; V was cut back by 3 bases and J by 2 bases. The CDR3 runs 18 residues.

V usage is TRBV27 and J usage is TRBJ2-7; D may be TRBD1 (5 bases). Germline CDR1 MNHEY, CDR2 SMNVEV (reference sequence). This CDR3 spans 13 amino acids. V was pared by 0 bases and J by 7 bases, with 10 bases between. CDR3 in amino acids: CASSLSGPAEQYF. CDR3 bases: TGTGCCAGCAGTTTATCGGGGCCTGCGGAGCAGTACTTC.